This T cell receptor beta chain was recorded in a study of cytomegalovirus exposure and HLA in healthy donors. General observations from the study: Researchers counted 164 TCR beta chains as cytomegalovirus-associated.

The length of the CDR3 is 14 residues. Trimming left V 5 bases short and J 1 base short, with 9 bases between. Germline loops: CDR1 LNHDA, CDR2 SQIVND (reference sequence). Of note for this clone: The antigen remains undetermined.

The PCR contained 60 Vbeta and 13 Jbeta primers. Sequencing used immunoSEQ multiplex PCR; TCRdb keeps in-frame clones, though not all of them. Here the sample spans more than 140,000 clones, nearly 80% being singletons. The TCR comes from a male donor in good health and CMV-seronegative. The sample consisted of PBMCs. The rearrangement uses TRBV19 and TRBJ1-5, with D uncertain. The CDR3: CASSARRSNQPQHF. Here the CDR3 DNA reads TGTGCCAGTAGTGCCAGGAGGAGCAATCAGCCCCAGCATTTT. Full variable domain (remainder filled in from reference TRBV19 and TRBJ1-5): DGGITQSPKYLFRKEGQNVTLSCEQNLNHDAMYWYRQDPGQGLRLIYYSQIVNDFQKGDIAEGYSVSREKKESFPLTVTSAQKNPTAFYLCASSARRSNQPQHFGDGTRLSIL.